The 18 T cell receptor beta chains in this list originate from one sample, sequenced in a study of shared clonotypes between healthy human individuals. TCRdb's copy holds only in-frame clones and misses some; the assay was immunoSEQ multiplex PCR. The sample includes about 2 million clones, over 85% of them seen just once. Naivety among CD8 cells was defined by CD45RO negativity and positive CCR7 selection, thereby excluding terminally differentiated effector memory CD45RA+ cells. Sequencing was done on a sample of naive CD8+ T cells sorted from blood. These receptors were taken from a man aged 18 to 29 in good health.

This CDR3 reads CASSIDQASEADTQYF. The CDR3 region has the DNA TGTGCCAGTAGTATAGATCAGGCTAGCGAGGCAGATACGCAGTATTTT. The chain has TRBV19 and TRBJ2-3; perhaps TRBD2 as D (6 bases). Trimming stripped 0 bases from V and 4 bases from J, with 14 bases between. CDR1 and CDR2 from the germline V gene are LNHDA and SQIVND (reference sequence). This CDR3 spans 16 amino acids.

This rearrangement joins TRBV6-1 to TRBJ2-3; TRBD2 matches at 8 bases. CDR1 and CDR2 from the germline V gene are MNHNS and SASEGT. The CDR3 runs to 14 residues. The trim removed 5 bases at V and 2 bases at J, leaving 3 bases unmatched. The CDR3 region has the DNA TGTGCCAGCAGTTATAGCGGGGCCACAGATACGCAGTATTTT. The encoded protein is CASSYSGATDTQYF.

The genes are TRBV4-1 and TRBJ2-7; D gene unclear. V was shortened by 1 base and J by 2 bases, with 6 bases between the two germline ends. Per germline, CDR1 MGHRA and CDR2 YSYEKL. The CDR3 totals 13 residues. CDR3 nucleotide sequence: TGCGCCAGCAGCCAAGGCAGGCCCTACGAGCAGTACTTC. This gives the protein CASSQGRPYEQYF.

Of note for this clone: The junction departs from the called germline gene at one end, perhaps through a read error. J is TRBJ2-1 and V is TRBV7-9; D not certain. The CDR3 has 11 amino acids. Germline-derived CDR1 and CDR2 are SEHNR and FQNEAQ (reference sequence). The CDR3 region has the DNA TGTGCCAGCAGCTCAAACGACCTTCCTGTCTTC. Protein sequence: CASSSNDLPVF.

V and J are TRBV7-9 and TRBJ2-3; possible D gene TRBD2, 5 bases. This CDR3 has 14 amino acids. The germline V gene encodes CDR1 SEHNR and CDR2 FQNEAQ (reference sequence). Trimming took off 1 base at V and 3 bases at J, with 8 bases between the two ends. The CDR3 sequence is CASSLGSGTDTQYF. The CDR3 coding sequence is TGTGCCAGCAGCTTAGGCTCGGGGACAGATACGCAGTATTTT.

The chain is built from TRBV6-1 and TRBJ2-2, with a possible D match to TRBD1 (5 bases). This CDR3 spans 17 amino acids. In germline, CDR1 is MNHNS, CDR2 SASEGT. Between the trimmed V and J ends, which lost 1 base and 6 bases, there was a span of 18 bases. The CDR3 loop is CASSEEPAGRKSGELFF. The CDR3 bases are TGTGCCAGCAGTGAAGAGCCCGCAGGGCGAAAATCCGGGGAGCTGTTTTTT.

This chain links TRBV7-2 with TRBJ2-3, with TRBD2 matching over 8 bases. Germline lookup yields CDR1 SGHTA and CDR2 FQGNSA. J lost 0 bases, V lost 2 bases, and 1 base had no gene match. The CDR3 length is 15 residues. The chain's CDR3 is CASSLQRGSTDTQYF. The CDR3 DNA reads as TGTGCCAGCAGCTTACAGCGGGGGAGCACAGATACGCAGTATTTT.

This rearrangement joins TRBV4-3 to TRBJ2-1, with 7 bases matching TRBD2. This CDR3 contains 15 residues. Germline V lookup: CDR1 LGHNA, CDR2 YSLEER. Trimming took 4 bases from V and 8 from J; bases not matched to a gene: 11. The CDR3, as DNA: TGCGCCAGCAGCCCTATTGGCGGGAGTCATTATGAGCAGTTCTTC. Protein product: CASSPIGGSHYEQFF.

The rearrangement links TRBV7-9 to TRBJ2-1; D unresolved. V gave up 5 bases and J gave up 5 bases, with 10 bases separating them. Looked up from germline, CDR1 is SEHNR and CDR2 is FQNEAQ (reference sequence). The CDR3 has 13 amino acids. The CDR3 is CASSVTEDNEQFF. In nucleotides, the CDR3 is TGTGCCAGCAGCGTTACTGAGGACAATGAGCAGTTCTTC.

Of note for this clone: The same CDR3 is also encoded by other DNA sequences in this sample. The chain's CDR3 is CAWANSYEQYF. DNA for the CDR3: TGTGCCTGGGCGAACTCCTACGAGCAGTACTTC. This chain links TRBV30 with TRBJ2-7; D not resolved. The CDR3 runs 11 residues. The ends were cut back, 5 bases at V and 0 bases at J, with 5 bases in the middle. The germline V gene has CDR1 GTSNPN and CDR2 SVGIG (reference sequence).

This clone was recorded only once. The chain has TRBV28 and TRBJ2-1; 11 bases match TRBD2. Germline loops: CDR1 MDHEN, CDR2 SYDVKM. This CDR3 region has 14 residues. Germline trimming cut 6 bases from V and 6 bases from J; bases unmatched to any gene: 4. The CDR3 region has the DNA TGTGCCAGCAGAACTAGCGGGGGTTTCAATGAGCAGTTCTTC. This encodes CASRTSGGFNEQFF.

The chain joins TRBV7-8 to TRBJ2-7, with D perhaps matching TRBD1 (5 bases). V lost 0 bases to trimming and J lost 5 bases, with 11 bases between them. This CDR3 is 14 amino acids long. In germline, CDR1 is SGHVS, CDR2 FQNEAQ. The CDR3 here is CASSLAWEGDEQYF. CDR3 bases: TGTGCCAGCAGCTTAGCGTGGGAAGGGGACGAGCAGTACTTC.

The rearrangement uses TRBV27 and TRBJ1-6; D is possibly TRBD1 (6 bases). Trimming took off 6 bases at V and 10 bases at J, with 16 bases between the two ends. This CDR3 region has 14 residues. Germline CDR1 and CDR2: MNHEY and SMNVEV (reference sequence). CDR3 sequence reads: CASRETGFGSPLHF. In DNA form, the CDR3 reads TGTGCCAGCAGGGAAACAGGGTTCGGATCACCCCTCCACTTT.

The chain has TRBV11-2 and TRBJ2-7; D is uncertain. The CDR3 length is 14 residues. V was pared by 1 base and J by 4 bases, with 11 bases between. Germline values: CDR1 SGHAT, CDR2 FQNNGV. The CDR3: CASSLGWVGYEQYF. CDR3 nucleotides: TGTGCCAGCAGCTTAGGTTGGGTCGGGTACGAGCAGTACTTC.

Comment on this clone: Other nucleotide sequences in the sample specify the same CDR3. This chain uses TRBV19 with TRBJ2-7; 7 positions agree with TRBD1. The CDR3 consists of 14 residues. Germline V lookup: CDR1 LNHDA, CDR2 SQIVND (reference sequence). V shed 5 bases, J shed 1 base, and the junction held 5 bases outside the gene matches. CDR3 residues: CASSADRDSYEQYF. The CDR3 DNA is TGTGCCAGTAGTGCTGACAGGGATTCCTACGAGCAGTACTTC.

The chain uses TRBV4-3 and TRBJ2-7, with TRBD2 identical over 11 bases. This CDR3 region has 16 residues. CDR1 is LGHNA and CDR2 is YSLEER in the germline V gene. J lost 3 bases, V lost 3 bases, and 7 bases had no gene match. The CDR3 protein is CASSHSAGTSGYEQYF. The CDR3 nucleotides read TGCGCCAGCAGCCATTCGGCCGGGACTAGCGGCTACGAGCAGTACTTC.

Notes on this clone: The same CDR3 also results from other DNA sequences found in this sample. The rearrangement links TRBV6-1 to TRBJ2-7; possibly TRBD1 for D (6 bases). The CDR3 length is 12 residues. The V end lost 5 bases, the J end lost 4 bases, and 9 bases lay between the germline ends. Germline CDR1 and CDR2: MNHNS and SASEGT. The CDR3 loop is CASSFDRYEQYF. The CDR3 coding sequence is TGTGCCAGCAGTTTTGACAGGTACGAGCAGTACTTC.

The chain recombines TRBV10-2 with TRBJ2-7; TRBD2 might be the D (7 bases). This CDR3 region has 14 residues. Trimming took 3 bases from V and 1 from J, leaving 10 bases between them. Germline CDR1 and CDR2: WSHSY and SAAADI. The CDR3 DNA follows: TGCGCCAGCAGTGAAGGGGGGGAATCCTACGAGCAGTACTTC. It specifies CASSEGGESYEQYF.